The clone carrying this T cell receptor beta chain was seen a few times. The antigen is not known. These data are taken from a study of T cell responses to AZD1222 COVID-19 vaccine. Germline values: CDR1 GTSNPN, CDR2 SVGIG (reference sequence). Between the trimmed V and J ends, which lost 2 bases and 6 bases, there was a span of 15 bases. CDR3 length equals 14 residues. Study-wide results and caveats: Nearly half of unique spike-specific TCRs reportedly avoided B.1.351 and B.1.1.7 mutated regions. Spike-spanning, vaccine-associated CD4 TCRs were dominant at 160-218 and 743-854.

Using immunoSEQ multiplex PCR, the repertoire was profiled, and TCRdb retains in-frame clones only, with some absent. Among roughly 70,000 clones, 70% to 90% were seen once, and the ten largest hold 1% to 1.5%. The sample here was peripheral blood, taken 28 days after the second AZD1222 dose. The clonotype originates from an adult who received the AZD1222 COVID-19 vaccine. The rearrangement joins TRBV30 to TRBJ2-3; TRBD2 is a possible D gene (5 bases). CDR3 in amino acids: CAWSSPGRTDTQYF. The CDR3 DNA sequence: TGTGCCTGGAGTTCCCCGGGAAGGACCGATACGCAGTATTTT.